What follows are 9 T cell receptor beta chains derived from one specimen sequenced in a study of blood T cells in healthy people across ages. A second PCR of 7 to 11 cycles used a sample-barcoded 5' primer and a J-beta primer mix. MiXCR, run by TCRdb on the 5' RACE reads, gives a single entry per CDR3 protein. The sample consists of about 1.8 million distinct CDR3 sequences, roughly 50% of them appearing once. The material sequenced was blood. Receptor source: a woman in her 40s in good health.

The chain combines TRBV12-3 or TRBV12-4 with TRBJ2-3; the match to TRBD1 covers 8 bases. Unmatched junction bases numbered 7, after V lost 5 bases and J lost 6 bases. This CDR3 region has 14 residues. In nucleotides, the CDR3 is TGTGCCAGCAGTCAAAGGACAGGGAAGGATACGCAGTATTTT. Its protein product is CASSQRTGKDTQYF.

The rearrangement links TRBV20-1 to TRBJ2-5; 8 bases agree with TRBD1. J was trimmed by 3 bases and V by 6 bases; bases with no gene match: 3. The CDR3 sequence is 12 residues long. Germline-derived CDR1 and CDR2 are DFQATT and SNEGSKA (reference sequence). The CDR3 DNA is TGCAGTGCCGGGGACAGGAAAGAGACCCAGTACTTC. Its protein is CSAGDRKETQYF.

This sequence joins TRBV4-2 and TRBJ1-2, with D maybe TRBD1 (5 bases). Germline CDR1 is LGHNA and CDR2 is YNFKEQ. This CDR3 is built from 15 residues. With 0 bases removed from V and 0 bases from J, the gap between germline ends came to 8 bases. The chain's CDR3 is CASSQEGGTNYGYTF. DNA for the CDR3: TGTGCCAGCAGCCAAGAGGGGGGTACTAACTATGGCTACACCTTC.

This clonotype was picked up a small number of times. This chain joins TRBV27 and TRBJ1-6; TRBD1 is a possible D gene (5 bases). Germline V gene data show CDR1 as MNHEY and CDR2 as SMNVEV (reference sequence). Deletions cut 2 bases from V and 14 bases from J, with 13 bases between. This CDR3 contains 13 residues. The CDR3 spells CASSLRGKETLHF. The CDR3 nucleotides read TGTGCCAGCAGTTTACGGGGGAAGGAAACCCTCCACTTT.

In the case of this clonotype: Germline and junction disagree at one end, which may indicate a read error. This chain's CDR3 is CASSPWDYKRGSSYNEQFF. For the CDR3, the DNA is TGCGCCAGCAGTCCCTGGGACTACAAGCGAGGTAGCTCCTACAATGAGCAGTTCTTC. The V and J genes are TRBV28 and TRBJ2-1; TRBD2 aligns across 7 bases. Germline V CDR1 and CDR2: MDHEN, SYDVKM. CDR3 size: 19 residues.

This clonotype was seen just once. The gene calls are TRBV5-1 and TRBJ2-1; D gene uncertain. CDR3 length: 14 residues. The germline CDR1 and CDR2 sequences are SGHRS and YFSETQ. Trimming stripped 0 bases from V and 6 bases from J, with 10 bases between. This chain's CDR3 is CASSLEGPSNEQFF. In DNA form, the CDR3 reads TGCGCCAGCAGCTTGGAGGGCCCGAGCAATGAGCAGTTCTTC.

The chain recombines TRBV6-5 with TRBJ2-7; 12 bases match TRBD2. CDR1 and CDR2 from the germline V gene are MNHEY and SVGAGI. The CDR3 extends over 16 amino acids. The V and J ends lost 4 bases and 2 bases, in that order; junction bases with no gene match: 6. The CDR3 protein is CASSFGTSGFPYEQYF. DNA for the CDR3: TGTGCCAGCAGTTTTGGGACTAGCGGGTTCCCCTACGAGCAGTACTTC.

The sample holds a few counts of this clonotype. The V gene is TRBV6-6, the J gene TRBJ1-5; 8 nucleotides agree with TRBD1. The junction had 9 bases not matched to a gene; V was cut back by 8 bases and J by 6 bases. Germline V gene sequence: CDR1 MNHNY, CDR2 SVGAGI (reference sequence). This CDR3 has 14 amino acids. DNA for the CDR3: TGTGCCAGCGGACAGGGTTCAAGCGCTCAGCCCCAGCATTTT. Its protein product is CASGQGSSAQPQHF.

The sample holds a few counts of this clonotype. The chain combines TRBV7-9 with TRBJ2-3; D remains unclear. Germline-derived CDR1 and CDR2 are SEHNR and FQNEAQ (reference sequence). The V end lost 5 bases, the J end lost 3 bases, and 9 bases lay between the germline ends. This CDR3 contains 13 residues. The CDR3: CASSILPTDTQYF. CDR3 bases: TGTGCCAGCAGCATCCTTCCGACAGATACGCAGTATTTT.